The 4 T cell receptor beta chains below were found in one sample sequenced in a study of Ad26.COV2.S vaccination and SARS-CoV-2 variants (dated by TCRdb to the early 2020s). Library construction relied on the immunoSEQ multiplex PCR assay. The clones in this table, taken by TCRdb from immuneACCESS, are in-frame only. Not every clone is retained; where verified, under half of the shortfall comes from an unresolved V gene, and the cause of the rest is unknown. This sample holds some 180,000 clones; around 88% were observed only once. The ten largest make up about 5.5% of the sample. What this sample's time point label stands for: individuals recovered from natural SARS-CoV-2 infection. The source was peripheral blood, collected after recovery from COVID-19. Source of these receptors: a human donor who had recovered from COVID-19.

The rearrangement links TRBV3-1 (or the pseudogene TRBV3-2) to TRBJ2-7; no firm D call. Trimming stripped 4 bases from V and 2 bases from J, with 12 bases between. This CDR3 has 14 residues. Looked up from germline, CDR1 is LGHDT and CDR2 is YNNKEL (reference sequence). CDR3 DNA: TGTGCCAGCAGCCCCGACCCTTTCGCCTACGAGCAGTACTTC. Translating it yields CASSPDPFAYEQYF.

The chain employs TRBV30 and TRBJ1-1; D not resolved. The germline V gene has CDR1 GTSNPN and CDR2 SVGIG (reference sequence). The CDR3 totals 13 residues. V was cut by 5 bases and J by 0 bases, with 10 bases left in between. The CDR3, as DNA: TGTGCCTGGGTCGGGCCTTTGAACACTGAAGCTTTCTTT. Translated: CAWVGPLNTEAFF.

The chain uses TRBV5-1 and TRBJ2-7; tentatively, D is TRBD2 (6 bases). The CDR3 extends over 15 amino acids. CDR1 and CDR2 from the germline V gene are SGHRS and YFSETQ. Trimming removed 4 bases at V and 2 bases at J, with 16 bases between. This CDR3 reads CASSPGTGTPYEQYF. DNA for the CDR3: TGCGCCAGCAGCCCTGGGACTGGAACTCCCTACGAGCAGTACTTC.

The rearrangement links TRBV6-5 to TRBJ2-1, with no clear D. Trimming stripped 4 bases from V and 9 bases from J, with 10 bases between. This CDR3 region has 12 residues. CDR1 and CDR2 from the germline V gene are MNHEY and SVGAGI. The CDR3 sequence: CASSFSGGEQFF. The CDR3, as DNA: TGTGCCAGCAGTTTTAGTGGCGGTGAGCAGTTCTTC.